This TCR beta chain derives from a study of T cell responses to AZD1222 COVID-19 vaccine. For the study at large: Second doses at about 4 or about 12 weeks were pooled.

General observations from the study: Spike was spanned by vaccine-associated CD4 TCRs, which were dominant at 160-218 and 743-854. Only 5 or 6 AZD1222 recipients were seropositive at baseline. A mostly white British donor set with more females was recruited, and clonal diversity was possibly underestimated.

This clone came up a few times. Its cognate antigen is unknown. J was trimmed by 3 bases and V by 0 bases; bases with no gene match: 3. Per germline, CDR1 PRHDT and CDR2 FYEKMQ (reference sequence). The CDR3 sequence is 16 residues long. Repertoires were generated with immunoSEQ multiplex PCR, while TCRdb's copy carries only in-frame clones and drops some. Found here are about 170,000 clones, roughly 90% of them singletons; the top ten hold over 1.5%. This clonotype was obtained from an adult in good health. Sequencing used peripheral blood, obtained on day 0 of AZD1222 vaccination. This sequence joins TRBV13 and TRBJ2-3, with 10 bases identical to TRBD2. The CDR3 region is CASSLGLAGDTDTQYF. For the CDR3, the DNA is TGTGCCAGCAGCTTAGGCCTAGCGGGGGATACAGATACGCAGTATTTT. The variable domain in full, with the rest retrieved from reference TRBV13 and TRBJ2-3, is AAGVIQSPRHLIKEKRETATLKCYPIPRHDTVYWYQQGPGQDPQFLISFYEKMQSDKGSIPDRFSAQQFSDYHSELNMSSLELGDSALYFCASSLGLAGDTDTQYFGPGTRLTVL.